A selection of T cell receptor beta chains follows, all from one sample in a study of T-cell reconstitution after alpha-beta-depleted transplantation in children. TCRdb re-analysed the PCR reads in MiXCR, keeping a single row per CDR3 protein. The sample has just under 550,000 distinct CDR3 sequences; approximately 20% are singletons. The material was PBMCs from the stem cell graft donor, obtained from the stem cell graft. The receptor set was obtained from a human donor who donated a stem cell graft to a child with acute lymphoblastic leukemia. Both conserved end residues are part of each CDR3. The D gene is left open where the match is weak. Size is omitted from some rows. Given values are once, few, many or a class for expanded clones.

v_call	j_call	clone_size	d_call	cdr3_nt	cdr3_aa
TRBV4-2	TRBJ2-2	-	-	TGTGCCAGCAGCCAAGATTCGGCCAACACCGGGGAGCTGTTTTTT	CASSQDSANTGELFF
TRBV7-3	TRBJ1-1	few	-	TGTGCCAGCAGGAAAGACGGGAACACTGAAGCTTTCTTT	CASRKDGNTEAFF
TRBV10-3	TRBJ2-3	few	TRBD1	TGTGCCACCAGACTGACAGGGCTGAGGGATACGCAGTATTTT	CATRLTGLRDTQYF
TRBV11-2	TRBJ1-1	-	-	TGTGCCAGCAGCCAGGACAGAGGTCGGACTGAAGCTTTCTTT	CASSQDRGRTEAFF
TRBV5-1	TRBJ1-1	-	-	TGCGCCAGCAGCTTGGGACACGTGAACACTGAAGCTTTCTTT	CASSLGHVNTEAFF
TRBV7-9	TRBJ1-1	many	-	TGTGCCAGCATCCTGGGCAGAAACACTGAAGCTTTCTTT	CASILGRNTEAFF
TRBV5-1	TRBJ2-7	few	-	TGCGCCAGCAGACTGGACAGCCCTTCCTACGAGCAGTACTTC	CASRLDSPSYEQYF
TRBV29-1	TRBJ2-1	-	-	TGCAGCTACGAAGGGTTCGGCCCAGGGTACAATGAGCAGTTCTTC	CSYEGFGPGYNEQFF
TRBV12-3/TRBV12-4	TRBJ2-1	many	-	TGTGCCAGCAGTTTACCGCCTAATGAGCAGTTCTTC	CASSLPPNEQFF
TRBV29-1	TRBJ2-5	-	-	TGCAGCGCGGGACATAGGCAGTTGGAAGAGACCCAGTACTTC	CSAGHRQLEETQYF
TRBV12-3/TRBV12-4	TRBJ2-5	few	TRBD1	TGTGCCAGCAGTTGCGGGGCACAGGGGGCAAGGCAAGAGACCCAGTACTTC	CASSCGAQGARQETQYF
TRBV7-9	TRBJ1-1	-	-	TGTGCCAGCAGCTTAGGTGTCGGAGCCCATCCCCAAGCTTTCTTT	CASSLGVGAHPQAFF
TRBV18	TRBJ2-2	-	-	TGTGCCAGCTCACCGTCCCTAACGGGACTTAACACCGGGGAGCTGTTTTTT	CASSPSLTGLNTGELFF
TRBV9	TRBJ2-1	few	-	TGTGCCAGCAGCGTTAGCGGCACCTCCTACAATGAGCAGTTCTTC	CASSVSGTSYNEQFF
TRBV7-3	TRBJ2-5	few	TRBD2	TGTGCCAGCAGCTTTGGGGGAGCGGGATTGGAGACCCAGTACTTC	CASSFGGAGLETQYF
TRBV3-1	TRBJ2-1	few	-	TGTGCCAGCAGCCAAGGGGGCTGGGCTCAGTTCTTC	CASSQGGWAQFF
TRBV14	TRBJ2-7	few	-	TGTGCCAGCAGTTTGTGGGGGGTCCCCGCTACCGAGCAGTACTTC	CASSLWGVPATEQYF
TRBV5-1	TRBJ1-1	-	TRBD1	TGCGCCAGCAGCTTGGCACAGGGGTTCATGAACACTGAAGCTTTCTTT	CASSLAQGFMNTEAFF
TRBV20-1	TRBJ2-1	-	-	TGCAGTGCTAGAGCGACCGGGACTCCGTATTTCTTC	CSARATGTPYFF
TRBV12-3/TRBV12-4	TRBJ1-5	few	-	TGTGCCAGCGGACAGAGTAGCAATCAGCCCCAGCATTTT	CASGQSSNQPQHF
TRBV12-3/TRBV12-4	TRBJ2-2	-	-	TGTGCCAGCAGTTTAGACAGGAGGGACACCGGGGAGCTGTTTTTT	CASSLDRRDTGELFF
TRBV11-2	TRBJ1-1	-	-	TGTGCCAGCAGCTTAGATAGGGCCCTCAGGAACACTGAAGCTTTCTTT	CASSLDRALRNTEAFF
TRBV5-6	TRBJ1-2	few	-	TGTGCCAGCAGCTTGACCGGGCCTTTAAACCCCTATGGCTACACCTTC	CASSLTGPLNPYGYTF
TRBV24-1	TRBJ2-1	-	TRBD1	TGTGCCACAGCAGACAGGGCCTATGAGCAGTTCTTC	CATADRAYEQFF
TRBV2	TRBJ2-1	-	-	TGTGCCAGCAGTGAAGCTTTCAATGAGCAGTTCTTC	CASSEAFNEQFF
TRBV5-1	TRBJ2-7	many	TRBD1	TGCGCCAGCAGAGGGGACAGCTCCTACGAGCAGTACTTC	CASRGDSSYEQYF
TRBV11-2	TRBJ1-1	-	-	TGTGCCAGCAGCCCCGAGAGGACCGACAACACTGAAGCTTTCTTT	CASSPERTDNTEAFF
TRBV29-1	TRBJ2-3	-	TRBD1	TGCAGCGTTGGAGGGACAGGCAGTGATACGCAGTATTTT	CSVGGTGSDTQYF
TRBV5-1	TRBJ1-1	many	-	TGCGCCAGCAGCTTGGAAGCAGACGGAAGCACTGAAGCTTTCTTT	CASSLEADGSTEAFF
TRBV6-5	TRBJ2-5	-	-	TGTGCCAGCAGTTACTCGTGGACAGACCAAGAGACCCAGTACTTC	CASSYSWTDQETQYF
TRBV15	TRBJ2-7	-	TRBD2	TGTGCCACCGGTAGCGGGAGATCGTACGAGCAGTACTTC	CATGSGRSYEQYF
TRBV4-1	TRBJ1-2	-	-	TGCGCCAGCAGCCAAGATCGCGGGCAGGCGACACTGATTAACTATGGCTACACCTTC	CASSQDRGQATLINYGYTF
TRBV28	TRBJ2-1	few	TRBD1	TGTGCCAGCAGTCCCCGGGACAGGGACTATGAGCAGTTCTTC	CASSPRDRDYEQFF
TRBV11-1	TRBJ2-2	few	TRBD2	TGTGCCAGCAGCTTAAGTCTAGCGGGAGAGGGGAACACCGGGGAGCTGTTTTTT	CASSLSLAGEGNTGELFF
TRBV5-1	TRBJ2-5	-	-	TGCGCCAGCAGCCACTACTCGGCACGGGAGACCCAGTACTTC	CASSHYSARETQYF
TRBV5-1	TRBJ1-2	-	TRBD1	TGCGCCAGCAGCTTGGCCGCGGGCAGGGGGACCTATGGCTACACCTTC	CASSLAAGRGTYGYTF
TRBV11-1	TRBJ1-4	-	-	TGTGCCAGCAGCCACGCTCGGAAGACGATCCCAACTAATGAAAAACTGTTTTTT	CASSHARKTIPTNEKLFF
TRBV29-1	TRBJ1-5	-	-	TGCAGCGTTGAAACTGGTGGGGGGAGTCAGCCCCAGCATTTT	CSVETGGGSQPQHF
TRBV7-9	TRBJ2-5	-	-	TGTGCCAGCTGCCTGTCCTCACAGGAGACCCAGTACTTC	CASCLSSQETQYF
TRBV18	TRBJ1-2	many	-	TGTGCCAGCTCACCAATCGCGACAGTTCATGGCTACACCTTC	CASSPIATVHGYTF
TRBV10-3	TRBJ2-7	-	-	TGTGCCATCAGTGATTTCTACGAGCAGTACTTC	CAISDFYEQYF
TRBV20-1	TRBJ1-2	few	TRBD1	TGCAGTGCTAGAGAGACAGGGGTCTATGGCTACACCTTC	CSARETGVYGYTF
TRBV29-1	TRBJ1-1	-	TRBD1	TGCAGCGCTAAGGACAGGAGTGAAGCTTTCTTT	CSAKDRSEAFF
TRBV27	TRBJ2-7	-	-	TGTGCCAGCAGTCCACGTTTCGTGGGGGGAGAGCACTACTTC	CASSPRFVGGEHYF
TRBV2	TRBJ2-1	-	-	TGTGCCAGCAGTCCCATCGGGAGCTCCTACAATGAGCAGTTCTTC	CASSPIGSSYNEQFF
TRBV9	TRBJ2-7	many	-	TGTGCCAGCAGCGTAGAGGGGGTGCCCTACGAGCAGTACTTC	CASSVEGVPYEQYF
TRBV7-8	TRBJ2-7	-	-	TGTGCCAGCAGCTCTTTACAGGAGACGTGGGACGAGCAGTACTTC	CASSSLQETWDEQYF
TRBV20-1	TRBJ2-7	few	TRBD1	TGCAGTGCTAGAGGGACAGGGGGCAGATACGAGCAGTACTTC	CSARGTGGRYEQYF
TRBV5-1	TRBJ2-1	few	TRBD2	TGCGCCAGCAGCGCCTCACTAGCGGGAGCTGAGGGTGAGCAGTTCTTC	CASSASLAGAEGEQFF
TRBV7-3	TRBJ2-1	-	TRBD2	TGTGCCAGCAGCTTTAGCGGGAGGGTCTCCTACAATGAGCAGTTCTTC	CASSFSGRVSYNEQFF